This T cell receptor (beta chain) is drawn from a study of T-cell reconstitution after alpha-beta-depleted transplantation in children (dated by TCRdb to about 2016). A note on the overall study: The study quantitatively tracked T-cell immune reconstitution after TCRalphabeta/CD19-depleted allogeneic hematopoietic cell transplantation in children using TCR repertoire profiling. What the research found in general, with its limitations: Over the following months the frequencies of hyperexpanded clones went down, and after one year T-cell counts and TCRbeta diversity were mostly credited to newly produced T cells. In some patients, the high TCRbeta diversity seen at day 60 was put down to recipient T cells and intrathymic progenitors that had survived conditioning. The apparently early recovery of alphabetaT-cell counts about two months after transplant reportedly depended on only several hundred rapidly expanded clones that came from non-depleted graft cells.

A remark on this clonotype: This receptor's antigen is unknown. No base quality values were provided; no much bigger clone lies one nucleotide off.

The label giving this sample's treatment or condition can be read as: allogeneic hematopoietic cell transplantation with graft depleted of TCRalphabeta T cells and CD19 B cells. The transplant recipients were children given TCRalphabeta/CD19-depleted allogeneic hematopoietic cell grafts. The library was prepared using PCR. Sequencer: Illumina HiSeq 2500. Molecular barcoding was employed in the preparation of TCR libraries, with unique molecular identifiers being used to normalize TCRbeta repertoire quantification. TCRdb handled the public reads itself, with Q25 trimming in fastp and clone calling in MiXCR, and kept productive beta chains. Every CDR3 protein is listed once, alongside the most common genes and DNA of its rows. This sample has 200,000 to 250,000 distinct CDR3 sequences in its table, and around 25% of those were observed once. Clones ranked in the top ten supply about 5% of the sample.

Trimming removed 9 bases from V and 0 bases from J, leaving 21 bases between the germline ends. In the germline V gene, CDR1 corresponds to KGHDR and CDR2 to SFDVKD. Counted from cysteine to phenylalanine, this CDR3 has 17 amino acids. Just the 51-base CDR3 DNA is kept, in frame starting at base 1. This TCR came from a female patient aged 2-9 years who had a stem cell transplant for congenital amegakaryocytic thrombocytopenia, so the T cells may come from the graft donor. Source: PBMCs, mostly from graft donor cells, taken 360 days after TCRalphabeta/CD19-depleted stem cell transplant. The chain was built from TRBV24-1 and TRBJ2-3; the D segment cannot be called with confidence. The CDR3 in this case is CATSSQSYPISTDTQYF. The DNA reads TGTGCCACCTCATCACAGAGCTACCCTATTAGCACAGATACGCAGTATTTT.